One TCR beta chain is described in this entry. These data belong to a study of neoadjuvant nivolumab and ipilimumab in lung cancer. The length of the CDR3 is 12 residues. Germline CDR1 SGDLS, CDR2 YYNGEE. V gave up 5 bases and J gave up 9 bases, with 12 bases separating them. Method: immunoSEQ multiplex PCR; TCRdb's copy keeps in-frame clones and lacks some. Of 8,500 to 10,000 clones detected, around 77% appear once; the ten largest clones hold 6.5% to 8.5%. The chain joins TRBV9 to TRBJ2-1; weak D call: TRBD2 (6 bases). Sample: tumor tissue, taken after neoadjuvant nivolumab, alone or with ipilimumab, at or shortly before surgery. This TCR was recovered from an adult with non-small cell lung cancer. Some clones in this sample may be carry-over from other donors' samples. CDR3 region: CASSWEDGEQFF. The CDR3 bases are TGTGCCAGCAGTTGGGAGGACGGTGAGCAGTTCTTC.